These T cell receptor beta chains were read from a single sample in a study of cytomegalovirus exposure and HLA in healthy donors. Profiled with immunoSEQ multiplex PCR; TCRdb holds only in-frame clones, not every one. The sample shows roughly 100,000 clones, roughly 79% of them seen only once. Sequencing was carried out using PBMCs. Receptors were obtained from a male donor in good health and CMV-seronegative. CDR3s include the opening cysteine and the closing phenylalanine or tryptophan. The D gene is left open where the match is weak. Expanded clones are given a class, and other clones once, few, many or no size at all.

clone_size j_call v_call d_call cdr3_nt cdr3_aa
- TRBJ2-1 TRBV7-9 - TGTGCCAGCAGCTTATCTGGGAGTTCCTACAATGAGCAGTTCTTC CASSLSGSSYNEQFF
- TRBJ2-7 TRBV27 TRBD2 TGTGCCAGCAGTCTAGCGGTGACCTACGAGCAGTACTTC CASSLAVTYEQYF
- TRBJ2-1 TRBV29-1 TRBD1 TGCAGCGTTGATGGGACAGGGAGCTCCTACAATGAGCAGTTCTTC CSVDGTGSSYNEQFF
once TRBJ2-7 TRBV11-2 - TGTGCCAGCAGCCTATACAGCTCCTACGAGCAGTACTTC CASSLYSSYEQYF
- TRBJ2-7 TRBV2 - TGTGCCAGCAGCTCCGGGACATACTCTTACGAGCAGTACTTC CASSSGTYSYEQYF
- TRBJ2-1 TRBV4-3 TRBD2 TGCGCCAGCAGCCAAGACACCCCCTTCCCCCTCCCTAGCGGGAGGGCCTACAATGAGCAGTTCTTC CASSQDTPFPLPSGRAYNEQFF
- TRBJ2-1 TRBV5-5 TRBD2 TGTGCCAGCAGCTTTTCACTAGCGAGCTCCTACAATGAGCAGTTCTTC CASSFSLASSYNEQFF
medium-sized TRBJ2-5 TRBV4-1 TRBD1 TGCGCCAGCAGCCAAGGTCTGACAGGGGGCATAAAAGAGACCCAGTACTTC CASSQGLTGGIKETQYF
few TRBJ1-6 TRBV2 - TGTGCCAGCAAAGTCAGTACAGTGGATTCACCCCTCCACTTT CASKVSTVDSPLHF
- TRBJ2-7 TRBV19 TRBD2 TGTGCCAGTAGTACCCGGCTATCGGGAGGGTCCATATACGAGCAGTACTTC CASSTRLSGGSIYEQYF
- TRBJ2-1 TRBV6-1 TRBD2 TGTGCCAGCAGTGAACAGGAAGCGGGAAACAATGAGCAGTTCTTC CASSEQEAGNNEQFF
once TRBJ1-5 TRBV30 - TGTGCCTGGGGGTCCGGAGGGGAACGAGCCCAGCATTTT CAWGSGGERAQHF
- TRBJ1-5 TRBV10-2 - TGCGCCAGCAGTGATAAGACAGGAGGCAATCAGCCCCAGCATTTT CASSDKTGGNQPQHF
once TRBJ2-7 TRBV30 TRBD1 TGTGCCTGGATAGTCGACAGGGGCTACGAGCAGTACTTC CAWIVDRGYEQYF
- TRBJ2-5 TRBV6-1 TRBD1 TGTGCCAGCAGTGATCGTAGGGACAGAAACTTC CASSDRRDRNF
few TRBJ1-1 TRBV7-9 - TGTGCCAGCAGCTTAGGTCCCGGACAAGGCACTGAAGCTTTCTTT CASSLGPGQGTEAFF
once TRBJ2-5 TRBV14 TRBD1 TGTGCCAGCAGCCGCCGGGACAGGGTATGGGAGACCCAGTACTTC CASSRRDRVWETQYF
- TRBJ2-5 TRBV4-3 TRBD1 TGCGCCAGCAGCCGCCTAGGACAGGACCCCCGGTACTTC CASSRLGQDPRYF
- TRBJ1-6 TRBV27 - TGTGCCAGAAACCCACAGGGAACCTATAATTCACCCCTCCACTTT CARNPQGTYNSPLHF
- TRBJ2-1 TRBV5-6 - TGTGCCAGCAGCTTGGTGGGCAGAAGTTCGTACTACAATGAGCAGTTCTTC CASSLVGRSSYYNEQFF
- TRBJ2-5 TRBV11-2 - TGTGCCAGCAGCCCGACAGTTCTGTTTGAGACCCAGTACTTC CASSPTVLFETQYF
- TRBJ2-1 TRBV27 TRBD2 TGTGCCAGCTCGGGACTACAAAATGAGCAGTTCTTC CASSGLQNEQFF
- TRBJ2-4 TRBV11-3 TRBD2 TGTGCCAGCAGCACCAGGTGGGGGGGATCGCTAGCCAAAAACATTCAGTACTTC CASSTRWGGSLAKNIQYF
- TRBJ2-7 TRBV27 - TGTGCCAGCAGTTTACGGGGGGCGCAGGGCGAGCAGTACTTC CASSLRGAQGEQYF
- TRBJ2-1 TRBV30 - TGTGCCGGGGGGACCTCCTCCCGGGAGCAGTTCTTC CAGGTSSREQFF
- TRBJ2-3 TRBV10-3 TRBD1 TGTGCCATCAGTGAGTCGGAAAAGTGGACAGGGGCCACAGATACGCAGTATTTT CAISESEKWTGATDTQYF
- TRBJ2-5 TRBV5-1 - TGCGCCAGCAGCTTGGCCAAGGCTAGCGCGTACCAAGAGACCCAGTACTTC CASSLAKASAYQETQYF
few TRBJ2-3 TRBV9 - TGTGCCAGCAGTAAACAACGGAGCCCCGGGACAGATACGCAGTATTTT CASSKQRSPGTDTQYF
- TRBJ2-4 TRBV5-1 TRBD2 TGCGCCAGCAGCTCCGGACTAGCGGGAAACATTCAGTACTTC CASSSGLAGNIQYF
- TRBJ2-2 TRBV2 - TGTGCCAGCAGTGAGGAGGCCCTTGCGAACACCGGGGAGCTGTTTTTT CASSEEALANTGELFF
- TRBJ2-2 TRBV5-6 TRBD1 TGTGCCAGCAGCTTCGGGGACAGGACCGGGGAGCTGTTTTTT CASSFGDRTGELFF
- TRBJ1-2 TRBV19 - TGTGCCAGTAGTATAGATCAGGGGCTGAACTATGGCTACACCTTC CASSIDQGLNYGYTF
- TRBJ2-7 TRBV15 - TGTGCCACCAGCAGACTAGCAAGGGACGAGCAGTACTTC CATSRLARDEQYF
- TRBJ2-2 TRBV18 - TGTGCCAGCTCACCACCAGGGGCAAACACCGGGGAGCTGTTTTTT CASSPPGANTGELFF
- TRBJ2-7 TRBV5-4 TRBD1 TGTGCCAGCAGCCAGATTCGACAGGGGGACCACGAGCAGTACTTC CASSQIRQGDHEQYF
- TRBJ2-1 TRBV11-1 - TGTGCCAGCAGCCTCGCGGGGCCTAATGAGCAGTTCTTC CASSLAGPNEQFF
- TRBJ1-1 TRBV9 - TGTGCCAGCAGCCCAACAGGGTACACTGAAGCTTTCTTT CASSPTGYTEAFF
- TRBJ1-1 TRBV9 - TGTGCCAGCAGCGTAGCTCCAACAGTCACTGAAGCTTTCTTT CASSVAPTVTEAFF
- TRBJ2-5 TRBV27 TRBD1 TGTGCCAGCAGCCAAGGGACAGGGAGAGAGACCCAGTACTTC CASSQGTGRETQYF
once TRBJ1-2 TRBV28 - TGTGCCAGCAGTTTACAGGCCTTCTATGGCTACACCTTC CASSLQAFYGYTF
- TRBJ2-3 TRBV7-3 TRBD2 TGTGCCAGCAGCTCTAGCGGAAACACAGATACGCAGTATTTT CASSSSGNTDTQYF
- TRBJ1-2 TRBV7-9 TRBD1 TGTTCCAGCAGTATACAACAGGGGGTCTATGGCTACACCTTC CSSSIQQGVYGYTF
once TRBJ2-4 TRBV4-1 TRBD2 TGCGCCAGCAGCCAAGGTCCCCAGAGCGGGAGCGCCAAAAACATTCAGTACTTC CASSQGPQSGSAKNIQYF
- TRBJ2-7 TRBV7-9 - TGTGCCAGCAGCTTAGGGGGGCTTCCCTACGAGCAGTACTTC CASSLGGLPYEQYF
- TRBJ2-1 TRBV7-2 TRBD2 TGTGCCAGCAGCCGATACCTCGGGACTAGCGGGAGGGCCTATGAGCAGTTCTTC CASSRYLGTSGRAYEQFF
- TRBJ2-7 TRBV6-1 - TGTGCCAGCAGCAATAGCGGTCATTCCGGCGAGCAGTACTTC CASSNSGHSGEQYF
- TRBJ2-7 TRBV27 - TGTGCCAGCAGGGGAGATAGCTACGAGCAGTACTTC CASRGDSYEQYF
- TRBJ1-2 TRBV28 TRBD1 TGTGCCAGCTCCCCGTTAGGGGGCAATAAGATCGTCTATGGCTACACCTTC CASSPLGGNKIVYGYTF